A selection of T cell receptor beta chains follows, all from one sample in a study of blood T cells in healthy people across ages. TCRdb called the 5' RACE reads again in MiXCR, with one record for every CDR3 protein. This repertoire shows some 710,000 distinct CDR3 sequences, about 24% found once; its top ten account for around 22%. The sequenced material came from blood. These receptors originate from a man between 65 and 85 years old in good health. Each CDR3 is given without its conserved first and last residue. The order of the fields is J gene, V gene, CDR3 protein.

NA	TRBV27	ASSQGLPGEQF
TRBJ1-4	TRBV20-1	SASPTRGTNEKLF
TRBJ1-4	TRBV7-6	ASSLEANEKLF
TRBJ2-7	TRBV2	ASSGQQGNEQY
TRBJ1-1	TRBV5-1	ASSLGAVTGGAF
TRBJ1-6	TRBV20-1	SASPEGSSSPLH
TRBJ1-5	TRBV28	ASSSLQVGVDQPQH
TRBJ1-1	TRBV7-8	ASSPVDTEAF
TRBJ2-5	TRBV11-2	ASRAWTQGETQY
TRBJ2-4	TRBV7-9	ASSLEMGIPAKNIQY
TRBJ2-1	TRBV11-2	ASSLEAARKQF
NA	TRBV10-3	AISESPPGQGIHEQF
TRBJ2-1	TRBV3-1	ASSRGLEDDEQF
TRBJ2-1	TRBV28	ASSLWDRNNEQF
TRBJ1-1	TRBV7-9	ASSSGERGAF
TRBJ2-3	TRBV28	ASSPGLAGEADTQY
TRBJ1-4	TRBV20-1	SARLTSKGSNEKLF
TRBJ1-2	TRBV20-1	SAVWDAGNGGYT
TRBJ2-2	TRBV12-3/TRBV12-4	ASYTGLATGELF
TRBJ2-1	TRBV7-9	ASTPDGGYNEQF
TRBJ1-1	TRBV12-3/TRBV12-4	ASMRRRNTEAF
TRBJ1-5	TRBV7-9	ASSHGRGTGNQPQH
TRBJ1-2	TRBV29-1	SAWAGQGSEGYT
TRBJ2-2	TRBV12-3/TRBV12-4	ASSFWTGGGELF
TRBJ2-2	TRBV7-2	ASSLSRANTGELF
NA	TRBV7-2	ASSPGPRYEQY
TRBJ1-2	TRBV6-5	ASTRDSNYGYT
TRBJ2-1	TRBV20-1	SANSGRVTYNEQF
NA	TRBV6-1	ASMAGGYTDTQH
TRBJ2-5	TRBV6-2/TRBV6-3	ASSERPGLAGTQETQY
TRBJ2-3	TRBV5-1	ASSLASGGSGTDTQY
TRBJ1-4	TRBV5-5	ASSPVVRGLSNEKLF
TRBJ1-5	TRBV7-2	ASSSFIGTLRQPQH
TRBJ2-2	TRBV29-1	SVASRANTGELF
TRBJ2-1	TRBV3-1	ASSQGRSDNEQF
TRBJ1-1	TRBV29-1	SVRRTGATEAF
TRBJ2-7	TRBV20-1	SAPGTGAYEQY
NA	TRBV5-1	ASSLLTSGSYNEQF
TRBJ2-3	TRBV14	ASSRDEHTQY
TRBJ2-3	TRBV28	ASSPVGGADTQY
TRBJ1-6	TRBV27	ASSYPGEHLH